The 18 T cell receptor beta chains below were found in one sample sequenced in a study of neurological immune-mediated disorders. Time point specified: longitudinal time-point 2. TCRdb passed the 5' RACE reads through MiXCR, listing each CDR3 protein once. This repertoire shows over 30,000 distinct CDR3 sequences, about 13% found once; its top ten account for about 2.3%. The sequenced material came from PBMCs. These receptors all come from a woman aged 40 to 50 in good health.

This clonotype has more than one count but fewer than ten. The rearrangement joins TRBV19 to TRBJ2-2; perhaps TRBD1 as D (6 bases). The CDR3 extends over 16 amino acids. CDR1 and CDR2 (germline): LNHDA, SQIVND (reference sequence). Between the trimmed V and J ends, which lost 5 bases and 3 bases, there was a span of 16 bases. The CDR3 sequence: CASSLWGPADTGELFF. DNA of the CDR3: TGTGCCAGTAGTCTGTGGGGGCCGGCGGACACCGGGGAGCTGTTTTTT.

Of note for this clonotype: The missing conserved phenylalanine or tryptophan at the end of this CDR3 makes a read error likely. The rearrangement links TRBV12-3 or TRBV12-4 to TRBJ1-6; the D is unclear. Trimming removed 6 bases from V and 7 bases from J, with 10 bases in between. The CDR3 loop spans 13 amino acids. The CDR3 here is CASRDEVNSPLHL. The CDR3 nucleotides are TGTGCCAGCAGGGATGAGGTGAATTCACCCCTCCACCTT.

This clonotype was recorded many times. The chain recombines TRBV3-1 with TRBJ2-4; 7 nucleotides match TRBD2. This CDR3 has 15 residues. The trim removed 4 bases at V and 8 bases at J, leaving 11 bases unmatched. Germline values: CDR1 LGHDT, CDR2 YNNKEL (reference sequence). CDR3 sequence (DNA): TGTGCCAGCAGCCCCATCCGGGCGGGGAGGGACATTCAGTACTTC. Translation: CASSPIRAGRDIQYF.

A note on this clonotype: One junction end disagrees with the germline gene, perhaps due to a read error. This chain connects TRBV12-3 or TRBV12-4 to TRBJ2-2; 7 nucleotides line up with TRBD2. The CDR3 spans 14 residues. CDR3 nucleotide sequence: TGTGCCAGCAGTTACCAATTGCAGAGCGGGGAGCTGGTTTTT. Translating gives CASSYQLQSGELVF.

The chain employs TRBV29-1 and TRBJ1-2; tentatively, D is TRBD1 (5 bases). Trimming took off 3 bases at V and 1 base at J, with 12 bases between the two ends. Germline CDR1 SQVTM, CDR2 ANQGSEA. This CDR3 has 14 residues. CDR3 nucleotides: TGCAGCGTTGATGGGGGACTGATTAACTATGGCTACACCTTC. Protein sequence: CSVDGGLINYGYTF.

This clonotype was seen more than once but under ten times. This may be a read error, as it is one base from a much larger clone. The chain combines TRBV6-1 with TRBJ2-2; weak D call: TRBD1 (6 bases). This CDR3 is 15 amino acids long. V lost 9 bases and J 7 bases, leaving 21 bases between the germline ends. The V gene's germline CDR1 is MNHNS and CDR2 SASEGT. The CDR3 reads CASSPAGDIGGELFF. DNA of the CDR3: TGTGCCAGTTCACCCGCAGGGGACATAGGCGGGGAGCTGTTTTTT.

This clonotype showed up many times. This chain joins TRBV11-3 and TRBJ1-6; no clear D. Germline V gene lookup returns CDR1 SGHNT and CDR2 YENEEA. Trimming removed 7 bases at V and 3 bases at J, with 16 bases between. The CDR3 runs 16 residues. DNA of the CDR3: TGTGCCAGCACCACCCCCCCCACCGTCTATAATTCACCCCTCCACTTT. Its protein is CASTTPPTVYNSPLHF.

This clonotype rates as medium-sized (0.01 to 0.1%). The chain carries TRBV27 and TRBJ2-1; D possibly corresponds to TRBD2 (6 bases). The CDR3 is 16 amino acids. Trimming took off 0 bases at V and 4 bases at J, with 13 bases between the two ends. Germline CDR1 is MNHEY and CDR2 is SMNVEV (reference sequence). CDR3 in DNA: TGTGCCAGCAGTTTATCGAACCTAGCGCCATACAATGAGCAGTTCTTC. This codes for CASSLSNLAPYNEQFF.

This clonotype was recorded at least ten times. The chain has TRBV5-5 and TRBJ1-2; the match to TRBD1 covers 7 bases. Germline CDR1 reads SGHKS; CDR2 reads YYEKEE (reference sequence). CDR3 length equals 14 residues. The V segment lost 4 bases and the J segment 5 bases; nucleotides outside the gene matches: 8. The CDR3 DNA is TGTGCCAGCAGCCTTCAGGGGGGGGATTATGGCTACACCTTC. Translated, it gives CASSLQGGDYGYTF.

This clonotype was seen many times. The genes are TRBV25-1 and TRBJ2-1; 13 bases are shared with TRBD2. V trimming: 4 bases; J trimming: 7 bases; junction bases outside the gene matches: 13. CDR3 size: 18 residues. Germline CDR1 reads MGHDK; CDR2 reads SYGVNS. DNA for the CDR3: TGTGCCAGCAGTGGTAGGACTAGCGGGAGTATAATTATAAATGAGCAGTTCTTC. Protein sequence: CASSGRTSGSIIINEQFF.

This clonotype was seen many times. This chain links TRBV10-3 with TRBJ2-1; no definite D call. The CDR3 has 13 amino acids. The V gene's germline CDR1 is ENHRY and CDR2 SYGVKD. V shed 0 bases and J shed 10 bases, with 10 bases lying between them. The CDR3 spells CAISESIYGEQFF. CDR3 DNA sequence: TGTGCCATCAGTGAGTCGATATATGGGGAGCAGTTCTTC.

In its sample, this clonotype was seen many times. This rearrangement joins TRBV20-1 to TRBJ1-2; 8 positions match TRBD1. Germline CDR1 DFQATT, CDR2 SNEGSKA (reference sequence). J gave up 4 bases and V 1 base, and 5 bases lay outside the gene matches. CDR3 length: 14 amino acids. In DNA, the CDR3 is TGCAGTGCTAGAGCTCAGGGGGCCGGCTATGGCTACACCTTC. Its protein is CSARAQGAGYGYTF.

This clonotype is medium-sized within its sample. The CDR3 bases are TGTGCCAGCAGCTCCTCCTTTTCGGGTTTCGGGAACTATGGCTACACCTTC. This encodes CASSSSFSGFGNYGYTF. The chain carries TRBV27 and TRBJ1-2, with D unresolved. This CDR3 comprises 17 residues. The ends were cut back, 6 bases at V and 2 bases at J, with 22 bases in the middle. Germline V gives CDR1 MNHEY, CDR2 SMNVEV (reference sequence).

The V and J genes are TRBV4-3 and TRBJ2-6; 7 nucleotides agree with TRBD1. The V gene end was trimmed by 5 bases and the J gene end by 0 bases; junction bases not matched to a gene: 7. The CDR3 covers 17 residues. Per the germline V gene, CDR1 is LGHNA and CDR2 is YSLEER. In DNA, the CDR3 is TGCGCCAGCAGCTACGACAGGGTAAACTCTGGGGCCAACGTCCTGACTTTC. It yields the protein CASSYDRVNSGANVLTF.

This clonotype was observed at least ten times. This chain uses TRBV6-5 with TRBJ2-7; 7 nucleotides match TRBD1. The germline V gene has CDR1 MNHEY and CDR2 SVGAGI. The ends lost 5 bases at V and 5 bases at J; junction bases unmatched: 9. This CDR3 has 14 residues. DNA for the CDR3: TGTGCCAGCAGTCCCGACAGGGTACACCACGAGCAGTACTTC. Encoded protein: CASSPDRVHHEQYF.

At least ten counts were recorded for this clonotype. CDR3 amino acids: CASSYFSSGSTEAFF. CDR3 DNA: TGTGCCAGCAGTTACTTTTCCTCGGGCAGCACTGAAGCTTTCTTT. V and J are TRBV6-2 or TRBV6-3 and TRBJ1-1; D remains ambiguous. Germline CDR1 MNHEY, CDR2 SVGEGT. There are 15 residues in the CDR3. Trimming removed 1 base at V and 4 bases at J, with 13 bases between.

This clonotype was detected many times. CDR3 amino acids: CASSLRAPATNEKLFF. DNA for the CDR3: TGCGCCAGCAGCCTCAGGGCGCCAGCAACTAATGAAAAACTGTTTTTT. The J gene is TRBJ1-4, the V gene TRBV4-1; D might be TRBD1 (5 bases). Trimming removed 4 bases at V and 0 bases at J, with 12 bases between. This CDR3 is 16 amino acids long. Per germline, CDR1 MGHRA and CDR2 YSYEKL.

This clonotype was recorded at least ten times. The chain carries TRBV7-9 and TRBJ2-1; 7 positions agree with TRBD1. Germline values: CDR1 SEHNR, CDR2 FQNEAQ (reference sequence). This CDR3 has 14 residues. Losses at the gene ends were 7 bases for V and 5 bases for J; bases not matched to a gene: 8. CDR3 DNA: TGTGCCAGCACCATGACAGGGAGAGACAATGAGCAGTTCTTC. Its translation: CASTMTGRDNEQFF.